These T cell receptor beta chains were read from a single sample in a study of cytomegalovirus exposure and HLA in healthy donors. Using immunoSEQ multiplex PCR, the repertoire was profiled, and TCRdb retains in-frame clones only, with some absent. The top ten hold 1.2% of the sample, which has some 100,000 clones, about 79% seen once. Material: PBMCs. The receptors come from a young woman in good health and CMV-seronegative. Both conserved end residues are part of each CDR3. Fields, in order: CDR3 DNA, CDR3 protein, CDR3 length, clone size, J gene, V gene, D gene. D genes are given only for firm matches. Only part of the rows carry a size: once, few, many, or a class if the clone is expanded.

CDR3 DNA: TGTGCCAGCAAGGGACAGGGGAGCTCCTACGAGCAGTACTTC
CDR3 protein: CASKGQGSSYEQYF
CDR3 length: 14
clone size: .
J gene: TRBJ2-7
V gene: TRBV5-6
D gene: TRBD1

CDR3 DNA: TGCGCCAGCCGAAGGGACTACCAAGAGACCCAGTACTTC
CDR3 protein: CASRRDYQETQYF
CDR3 length: 13
clone size: .
J gene: TRBJ2-5
V gene: TRBV10-1
D gene: .

CDR3 DNA: TGCGCCAGCAGCGCCGGGACAGCTGCTAACTATGGCTACACCTTC
CDR3 protein: CASSAGTAANYGYTF
CDR3 length: 15
clone size: few
J gene: TRBJ1-2
V gene: TRBV5-1
D gene: TRBD1

CDR3 DNA: TGTGCCAGTAGTCCCCGAGGGGGCATGGGCCCCGGGGAGCTGTTTTTT
CDR3 protein: CASSPRGGMGPGELFF
CDR3 length: 16
clone size: .
J gene: TRBJ2-2
V gene: TRBV19
D gene: TRBD1

CDR3 DNA: TGTGCCAGCAGTAGGACAGGGGGCATGTACGAGCAGTACTTC
CDR3 protein: CASSRTGGMYEQYF
CDR3 length: 14
clone size: few
J gene: TRBJ2-7
V gene: TRBV28
D gene: TRBD1

CDR3 DNA: TGTGCCAGCAGCCGGGGGGGGCATCAGCCCCAGCATTTT
CDR3 protein: CASSRGGHQPQHF
CDR3 length: 13
clone size: .
J gene: TRBJ1-5
V gene: TRBV11-3
D gene: .

CDR3 DNA: TGTGCCAGCAGCTTACAGGCGGGAAGGGATGAGCAGTTCTTC
CDR3 protein: CASSLQAGRDEQFF
CDR3 length: 14
clone size: .
J gene: TRBJ2-1
V gene: TRBV11-2
D gene: .

CDR3 DNA: TGTGCCAGCAGCCTGGTCTCCGGACAGGGGTTTGAAGCTTTCTTT
CDR3 protein: CASSLVSGQGFEAFF
CDR3 length: 15
clone size: .
J gene: TRBJ1-1
V gene: TRBV7-3
D gene: TRBD1

CDR3 DNA: TGTGCCTGGAATCGGGGGGTACTTAATTCACCCCTCCACTTT
CDR3 protein: CAWNRGVLNSPLHF
CDR3 length: 14
clone size: .
J gene: TRBJ1-6
V gene: TRBV30
D gene: .

CDR3 DNA: TGTGCCAGCAGTTTACAGGGTACGGGACTAAACTATGGCTACACCTTC
CDR3 protein: CASSLQGTGLNYGYTF
CDR3 length: 16
clone size: .
J gene: TRBJ1-2
V gene: TRBV27
D gene: .

CDR3 DNA: TGTGCCAGCAGCGTAGGGGTAGCCGGGTCTGAGCAGTTCTTC
CDR3 protein: CASSVGVAGSEQFF
CDR3 length: 14
clone size: .
J gene: TRBJ2-1
V gene: TRBV9
D gene: .

CDR3 DNA: TGTGCCAGCAGCTCGGGACAGAGGGTCTACGAGCAGTACTTC
CDR3 protein: CASSSGQRVYEQYF
CDR3 length: 14
clone size: .
J gene: TRBJ2-7
V gene: TRBV27
D gene: TRBD1

CDR3 DNA: TGTGCCAGCAGCTCCGAGGGGGCGAGCCTCCACAATGAGCAGTTCTTC
CDR3 protein: CASSSEGASLHNEQFF
CDR3 length: 16
clone size: .
J gene: TRBJ2-1
V gene: TRBV7-3
D gene: TRBD1

CDR3 DNA: TGTGCCAGCAGCCTTAGCGGGAAAGCAGATACGCAGTATTTT
CDR3 protein: CASSLSGKADTQYF
CDR3 length: 14
clone size: few
J gene: TRBJ2-3
V gene: TRBV9
D gene: TRBD2

CDR3 DNA: TGTGCCAGCACCCTAGACAGGTTCTATGGCTACACCTTC
CDR3 protein: CASTLDRFYGYTF
CDR3 length: 13
clone size: .
J gene: TRBJ1-2
V gene: TRBV6-1
D gene: .

CDR3 DNA: TGTGCCAGCAGTCGTACAGGGGAGTGGGGCACTGAAGCTTTCTTT
CDR3 protein: CASSRTGEWGTEAFF
CDR3 length: 15
clone size: .
J gene: TRBJ1-1
V gene: TRBV28
D gene: TRBD1

CDR3 DNA: TGCGCCAGCAGCGGGCAGACTAGCGGGGGGACCTACAATGAGCAGTTCTTC
CDR3 protein: CASSGQTSGGTYNEQFF
CDR3 length: 17
clone size: few
J gene: TRBJ2-1
V gene: TRBV5-1
D gene: TRBD2

CDR3 DNA: TGTGCCAGCAGTTTATGGGGGACAGGGGGCGAGTGGGGTAGCAATCAGCCCCAGCATTTT
CDR3 protein: CASSLWGTGGEWGSNQPQHF
CDR3 length: 20
clone size: .
J gene: TRBJ1-5
V gene: TRBV28
D gene: TRBD1

CDR3 DNA: TGTGCCAGCAGCAATAGGCCTAGCGGGAGTTCTAATGAGCAGTTCTTC
CDR3 protein: CASSNRPSGSSNEQFF
CDR3 length: 16
clone size: .
J gene: TRBJ2-1
V gene: TRBV5-4
D gene: TRBD2

CDR3 DNA: TGTGCCTGGAACCACGGGACAGTTAGCAATCAGCCCCAGCATTTT
CDR3 protein: CAWNHGTVSNQPQHF
CDR3 length: 15
clone size: .
J gene: TRBJ1-5
V gene: TRBV30
D gene: TRBD1

CDR3 DNA: TGCAGCGTTGAGTTAGCGGGGGGTCGCACAGATACGCAGTATTTT
CDR3 protein: CSVELAGGRTDTQYF
CDR3 length: 15
clone size: .
J gene: TRBJ2-3
V gene: TRBV29-1
D gene: TRBD2

CDR3 DNA: TGTGCCAGCAGCCGCGGGACTAGCGGGATCGATGAGCAGTTCTTC
CDR3 protein: CASSRGTSGIDEQFF
CDR3 length: 15
clone size: .
J gene: TRBJ2-1
V gene: TRBV7-9
D gene: TRBD2

CDR3 DNA: TGTGCCAGCAGCCAAGGCCCCCCGCTACAAGAGACCCAGTACTTC
CDR3 protein: CASSQGPPLQETQYF
CDR3 length: 15
clone size: .
J gene: TRBJ2-5
V gene: TRBV4-2
D gene: .

CDR3 DNA: TGTGCCAGCAGTCCGTGGGACATCCATTACGTTTCTGGAAACACCATATATTTT
CDR3 protein: CASSPWDIHYVSGNTIYF
CDR3 length: 18
clone size: once
J gene: TRBJ1-3
V gene: TRBV7-2
D gene: .

CDR3 DNA: TGTGCCAGCAGTTCCCACAGGGGTCCTGAAGCTTTCTTT
CDR3 protein: CASSSHRGPEAFF
CDR3 length: 13
clone size: .
J gene: TRBJ1-1
V gene: TRBV27
D gene: TRBD1

CDR3 DNA: TGCGCCAGCAGCTTGGCCCGGGAATCCTACAATGAGCAGTTCTTC
CDR3 protein: CASSLARESYNEQFF
CDR3 length: 15
clone size: .
J gene: TRBJ2-1
V gene: TRBV5-1
D gene: .

CDR3 DNA: TGCGCCGGCAGCTTGGATTTTTCCCTAGCGGGAGGGATAAAGTACTTC
CDR3 protein: CAGSLDFSLAGGIKYF
CDR3 length: 16
clone size: .
J gene: TRBJ2-4
V gene: TRBV5-1
D gene: TRBD2

CDR3 DNA: TGTGCCAGTAGGGAGGGACTAGCGGGAGTTCGGCAGTATTTT
CDR3 protein: CASREGLAGVRQYF
CDR3 length: 14
clone size: .
J gene: TRBJ2-3
V gene: TRBV19
D gene: TRBD2

CDR3 DNA: TGCGCCAGCAGCCAAGTGTGGCCAGGGGAGGGGACCCAGTACTTC
CDR3 protein: CASSQVWPGEGTQYF
CDR3 length: 15
clone size: .
J gene: TRBJ2-5
V gene: TRBV4-3
D gene: .

CDR3 DNA: TGTGCCAGCACCCCCACCCCGACAGGGGCGGGTTGGAACACTGAAGCTTTCTTT
CDR3 protein: CASTPTPTGAGWNTEAFF
CDR3 length: 18
clone size: .
J gene: TRBJ1-1
V gene: TRBV7-3
D gene: TRBD1

CDR3 DNA: TGTGCCAGTAGCCCTGTGGGGCAGGGAGAGCAGTACTTC
CDR3 protein: CASSPVGQGEQYF
CDR3 length: 13
clone size: .
J gene: TRBJ2-7
V gene: TRBV19
D gene: .

CDR3 DNA: TGTGCCAGCAGTTGGGAACAGGGATCCTACGAGCAGTACTTC
CDR3 protein: CASSWEQGSYEQYF
CDR3 length: 14
clone size: few
J gene: TRBJ2-7
V gene: TRBV6-5
D gene: .

CDR3 DNA: TGTTCCAGCAGCTTAGTTCCCCTCTACCCAGAGACCCAGTACTTC
CDR3 protein: CSSSLVPLYPETQYF
CDR3 length: 15
clone size: .
J gene: TRBJ2-5
V gene: TRBV7-9
D gene: .

CDR3 DNA: TGTGCCAGCAGCTTTAGGGCTAGCGGACTCAATGAGCAGTTCTTC
CDR3 protein: CASSFRASGLNEQFF
CDR3 length: 15
clone size: .
J gene: TRBJ2-1
V gene: TRBV7-3
D gene: TRBD2

CDR3 DNA: TGTGCTAGTGGTAATAGCGGGGGGGCGGCAGATACGCAGTATTTT
CDR3 protein: CASGNSGGAADTQYF
CDR3 length: 15
clone size: .
J gene: TRBJ2-3
V gene: TRBV12-5
D gene: TRBD2

CDR3 DNA: TGTGCCAGTAGTACTCGACTTCCCTTCGAAAAACTGTTTTTT
CDR3 protein: CASSTRLPFEKLFF
CDR3 length: 14
clone size: few
J gene: TRBJ1-4
V gene: TRBV19
D gene: .

CDR3 DNA: TGTTCCAGCAGCTTAGATGGCTGGGGCTACACCTTC
CDR3 protein: CSSSLDGWGYTF
CDR3 length: 12
clone size: .
J gene: TRBJ1-2
V gene: TRBV7-9
D gene: .

CDR3 DNA: TGTGCCACCAGCAGTGGTTACGAGCAGTACTTC
CDR3 protein: CATSSGYEQYF
CDR3 length: 11
clone size: .
J gene: TRBJ2-7
V gene: TRBV15
D gene: .

CDR3 DNA: TGCGCCAGCAGCATTGGACTAGCGGGGCACAATGAGCAGTTCTTC
CDR3 protein: CASSIGLAGHNEQFF
CDR3 length: 15
clone size: .
J gene: TRBJ2-1
V gene: TRBV5-1
D gene: TRBD2

CDR3 DNA: TGCGCCAGCAGCCAAGATGGCGGAGACAATGAGCAGTTCTTC
CDR3 protein: CASSQDGGDNEQFF
CDR3 length: 14
clone size: once
J gene: TRBJ2-1
V gene: TRBV4-1
D gene: .